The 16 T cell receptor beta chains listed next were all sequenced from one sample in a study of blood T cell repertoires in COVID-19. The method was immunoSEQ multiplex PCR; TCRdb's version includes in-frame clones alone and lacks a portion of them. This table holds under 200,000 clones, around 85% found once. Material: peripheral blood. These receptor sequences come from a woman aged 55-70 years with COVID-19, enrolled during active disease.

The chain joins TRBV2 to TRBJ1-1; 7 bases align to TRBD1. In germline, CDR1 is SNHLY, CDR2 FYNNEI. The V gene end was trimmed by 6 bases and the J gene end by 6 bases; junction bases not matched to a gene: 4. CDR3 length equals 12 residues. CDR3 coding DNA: TGTGCCAGCAGCAGACAGGGCCCTGAAGCTTTCTTT. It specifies CASSRQGPEAFF.

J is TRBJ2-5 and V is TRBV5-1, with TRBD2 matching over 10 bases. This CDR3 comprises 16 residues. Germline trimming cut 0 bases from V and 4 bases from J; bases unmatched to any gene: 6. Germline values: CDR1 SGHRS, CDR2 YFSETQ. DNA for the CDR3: TGCGCCAGCAGCTTGGGCGGTAGCGGGAGGAGAGAGACCCAGTACTTC. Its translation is CASSLGGSGRRETQYF.

The CDR3 here is CASSVDGVSGYTF. CDR3 sequence (DNA): TGTGCCAGCAGCGTAGACGGGGTCTCCGGCTACACCTTC. This chain connects TRBV9 to TRBJ1-2; D unresolved. Per the germline V gene, CDR1 is SGDLS and CDR2 is YYNGEE. This CDR3 is 13 amino acids long. The V and J ends lost 0 bases and 8 bases respectively, with 11 bases between them.

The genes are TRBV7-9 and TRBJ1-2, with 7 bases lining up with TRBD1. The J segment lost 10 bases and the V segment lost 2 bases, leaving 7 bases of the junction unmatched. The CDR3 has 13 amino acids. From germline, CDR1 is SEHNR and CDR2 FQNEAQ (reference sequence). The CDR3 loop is CASSLTRDSFYTF. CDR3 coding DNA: TGTGCCAGCAGCTTAACCCGGGACAGCTTCTACACCTTC.

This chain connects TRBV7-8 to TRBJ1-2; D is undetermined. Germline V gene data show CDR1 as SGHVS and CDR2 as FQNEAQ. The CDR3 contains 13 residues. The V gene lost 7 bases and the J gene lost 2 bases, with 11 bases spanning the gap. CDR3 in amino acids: CASTLGNNYGYTF. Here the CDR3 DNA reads TGTGCCAGCACCTTGGGCAACAACTATGGCTACACCTTC.

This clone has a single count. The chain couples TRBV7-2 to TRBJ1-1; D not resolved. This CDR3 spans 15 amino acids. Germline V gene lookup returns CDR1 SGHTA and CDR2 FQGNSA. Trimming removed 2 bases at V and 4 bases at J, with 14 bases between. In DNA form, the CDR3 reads TGTGCCAGCAGCTTAAGTGGAGGGCGGGGCACTGAAGCTTTCTTT. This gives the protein CASSLSGGRGTEAFF.

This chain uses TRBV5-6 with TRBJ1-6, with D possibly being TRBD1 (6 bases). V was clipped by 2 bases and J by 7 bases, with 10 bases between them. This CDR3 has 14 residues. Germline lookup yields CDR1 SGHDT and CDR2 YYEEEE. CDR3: CASSLLDRNSPLHF. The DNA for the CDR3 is TGTGCCAGCAGCTTACTAGACAGGAATTCACCCCTCCACTTT. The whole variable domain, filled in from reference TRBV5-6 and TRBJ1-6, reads DAGVTQSPTHLIKTRGQQVTLRCSPKSGHDTVSWYQQALGQGPQFIFQYYEEEERQRGNFPDRFSGHQFPNYSSELNVNALLLGDSALYLCASSLLDRNSPLHFGNGTRLTVT.

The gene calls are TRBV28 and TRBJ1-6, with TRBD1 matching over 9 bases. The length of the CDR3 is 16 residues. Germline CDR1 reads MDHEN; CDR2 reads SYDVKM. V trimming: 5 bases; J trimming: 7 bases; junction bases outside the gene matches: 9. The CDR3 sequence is CASSAPRQGENSPLHF. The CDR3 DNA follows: TGTGCCAGCAGTGCGCCTCGACAGGGGGAGAATTCACCCCTCCACTTT.

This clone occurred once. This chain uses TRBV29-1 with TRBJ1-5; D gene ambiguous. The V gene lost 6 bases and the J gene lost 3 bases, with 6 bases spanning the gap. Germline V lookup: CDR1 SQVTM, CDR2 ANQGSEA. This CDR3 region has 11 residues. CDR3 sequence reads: CSVGDNQPQHF. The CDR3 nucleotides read TGCAGCGTCGGGGACAATCAGCCCCAGCATTTT.

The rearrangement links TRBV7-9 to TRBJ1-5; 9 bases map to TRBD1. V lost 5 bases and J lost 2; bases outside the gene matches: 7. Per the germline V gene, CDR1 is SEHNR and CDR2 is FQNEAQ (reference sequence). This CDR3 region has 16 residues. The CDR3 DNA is TGTGCCAGCAGCCCGCTGGGACAGGGAGGCAATCAGCCCCAGCATTTT. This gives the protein CASSPLGQGGNQPQHF.

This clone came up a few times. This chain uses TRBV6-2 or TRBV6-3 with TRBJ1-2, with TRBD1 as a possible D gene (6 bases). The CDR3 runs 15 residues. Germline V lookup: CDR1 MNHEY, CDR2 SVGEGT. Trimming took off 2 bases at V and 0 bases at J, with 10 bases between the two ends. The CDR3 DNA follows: TGTGCCAGCAGTTACCCCGACAGGTCTAACTATGGCTACACCTTC. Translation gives CASSYPDRSNYGYTF.

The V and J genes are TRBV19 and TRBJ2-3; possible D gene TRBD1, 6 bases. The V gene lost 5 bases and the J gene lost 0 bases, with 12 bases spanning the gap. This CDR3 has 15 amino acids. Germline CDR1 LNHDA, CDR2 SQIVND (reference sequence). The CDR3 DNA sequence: TGTGCCAGTAGTCCCGGACAGCCTAGCACAGATACGCAGTATTTT. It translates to CASSPGQPSTDTQYF.

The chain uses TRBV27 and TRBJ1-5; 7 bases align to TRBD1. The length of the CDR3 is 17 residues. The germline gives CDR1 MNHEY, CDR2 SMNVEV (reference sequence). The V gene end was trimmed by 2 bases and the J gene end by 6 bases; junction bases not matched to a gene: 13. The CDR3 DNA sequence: TGTGCCAGCAGTTTAGCCAGGGGGACGGGGTCCACTCAGCCCCAGCATTTT. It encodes CASSLARGTGSTQPQHF.

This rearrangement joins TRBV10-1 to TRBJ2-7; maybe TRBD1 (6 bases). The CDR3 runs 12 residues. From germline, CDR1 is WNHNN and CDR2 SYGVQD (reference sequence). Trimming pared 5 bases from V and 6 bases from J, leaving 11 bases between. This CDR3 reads CASSQGIGEQYF. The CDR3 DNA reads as TGCGCCAGCAGTCAGGGGATTGGCGAGCAGTACTTC.

CDR3 in amino acids: CASLRLAGVEETQYF. CDR3 nucleotide sequence: TGTGCCAGTCTTAGACTAGCGGGAGTGGAAGAGACCCAGTACTTC. The chain links TRBV7-2 to TRBJ2-5; 12 nucleotides line up with TRBD2. CDR3 size: 15 residues. With V trimmed by 9 bases and J by 3 bases, 8 bases remained unmatched. From germline, CDR1 is SGHTA and CDR2 FQGNSA.

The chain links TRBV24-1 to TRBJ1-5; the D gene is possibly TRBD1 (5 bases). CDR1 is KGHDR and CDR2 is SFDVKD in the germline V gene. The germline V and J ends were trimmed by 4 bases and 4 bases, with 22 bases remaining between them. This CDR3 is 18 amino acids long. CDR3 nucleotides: TGTGCCACCAGTGACCCTAAGGAGGCGGGGACTCAGAATCAGCCCCAGCATTTT. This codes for CATSDPKEAGTQNQPQHF.